This section outlines one T cell receptor beta chain sequence together with its context. This entry belongs to a study of Ad26.COV2.S vaccination and SARS-CoV-2 variants. This CDR3 has 14 residues. The germline V gene encodes CDR1 ENHRY and CDR2 SYGVKD. Germline trimming cut 8 bases from V and 6 bases from J; bases unmatched to any gene: 6. Treatment in this sample: around 19 received Ad26.COV2.S at low or high dose, single or two shots; 5 received placebo; per-sample allocation not given. Material that was analyzed had been drawn on day 63 after the first vaccine or placebo injection. Clones were sequenced by immunoSEQ multiplex PCR, and TCRdb holds only the in-frame ones, with some missing. The data show some 460,000 clones, around 89% seen once.

The V and J genes are TRBV10-3 and TRBJ1-5; 11 bases fit TRBD1. The source material was peripheral blood, sampled in a trial of Ad26.COV2.S vaccine versus placebo. This TCR was sampled from a person aged 18 to 65 who received the Ad26.COV2.S COVID-19 vaccine or a placebo. CDR3 in DNA: TGTGCCATCGGCGGGACAGGGGGTACTCAGCCCCAGCATTTT. Amino acids: CAIGGTGGTQPQHF.